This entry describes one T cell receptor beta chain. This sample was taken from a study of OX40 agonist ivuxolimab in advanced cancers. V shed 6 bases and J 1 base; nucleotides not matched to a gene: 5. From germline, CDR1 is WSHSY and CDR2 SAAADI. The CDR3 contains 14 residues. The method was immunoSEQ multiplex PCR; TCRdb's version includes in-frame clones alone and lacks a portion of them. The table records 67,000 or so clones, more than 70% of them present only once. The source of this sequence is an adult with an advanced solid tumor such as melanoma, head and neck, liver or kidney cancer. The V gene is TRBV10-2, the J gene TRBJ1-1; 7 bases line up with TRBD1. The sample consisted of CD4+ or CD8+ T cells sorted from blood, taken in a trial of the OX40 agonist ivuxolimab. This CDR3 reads CASRPGGPNTEAFF. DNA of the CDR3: TGCGCCAGCAGACCAGGGGGTCCGAACACTGAAGCTTTCTTT.